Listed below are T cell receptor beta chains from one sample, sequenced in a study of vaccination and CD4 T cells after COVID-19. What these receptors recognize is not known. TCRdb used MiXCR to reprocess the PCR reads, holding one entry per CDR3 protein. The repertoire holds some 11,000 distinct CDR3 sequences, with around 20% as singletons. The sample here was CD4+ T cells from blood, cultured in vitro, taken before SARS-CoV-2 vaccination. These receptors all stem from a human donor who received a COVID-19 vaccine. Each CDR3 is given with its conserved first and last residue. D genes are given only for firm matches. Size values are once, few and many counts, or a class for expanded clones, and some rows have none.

cdr3_nt: TGTGCCAGCAGCTTAGTCATGCGGGGGTACGAACAGCCCCAGCATTTT
cdr3_aa: CASSLVMRGYEQPQHF
d_call: NA
j_call: TRBJ1-5
v_call: TRBV7-2
clone_size: few

cdr3_nt: TGTGCCATCAGTGAGTCGCTGTCCTACAATGAGCAGTTCTTC
cdr3_aa: CAISESLSYNEQFF
d_call: NA
j_call: TRBJ2-1
v_call: TRBV10-3
clone_size: NA

cdr3_nt: TGTGCCAGCAGCGCTGGTATCCCTCCAGACGGGGAGCTGTTTTTT
cdr3_aa: CASSAGIPPDGELFF
d_call: NA
j_call: TRBJ2-2
v_call: TRBV2
clone_size: NA

cdr3_nt: TGCGCCAGCAGCTTGGCCGGCTGGGGACAGCAAATTAACTATGGCTACACCTTC
cdr3_aa: CASSLAGWGQQINYGYTF
d_call: TRBD1
j_call: TRBJ1-2
v_call: TRBV5-1
clone_size: NA

cdr3_nt: TGTGCCAGCAGCCAAGGGGGAGTTGTGAAAGCAGAAACGCAGTATTTT
cdr3_aa: CASSQGGVVKAETQYF
d_call: NA
j_call: TRBJ2-3
v_call: TRBV4-2
clone_size: NA

cdr3_nt: TGTGCCAGCAGCTTTAGCGGGGGTTACTACGAGCAGTACTTC
cdr3_aa: CASSFSGGYYEQYF
d_call: TRBD2
j_call: TRBJ2-7
v_call: TRBV7-2
clone_size: NA

cdr3_nt: TGTGCCAGCAGCCCCGAGGGCGGGGGTTACGGTAGGAATGGCTACACCTTC
cdr3_aa: CASSPEGGGYGRNGYTF
d_call: NA
j_call: TRBJ1-2
v_call: TRBV9
clone_size: few

cdr3_nt: TGTGCCAGCAGCCCCCATACAGGGAACACTGAAGCTTTCTTT
cdr3_aa: CASSPHTGNTEAFF
d_call: NA
j_call: TRBJ1-1
v_call: TRBV12-3/TRBV12-4
clone_size: NA

cdr3_nt: TGTGCCTGGAGCCTTTCGGAAAGAACTGAAGCTTTCTTT
cdr3_aa: CAWSLSERTEAFF
d_call: NA
j_call: TRBJ1-1
v_call: TRBV30
clone_size: NA

cdr3_nt: TGCGCCAGCAGCCAAGAGCAGGGGGTAGACGTCCTGACTTTC
cdr3_aa: CASSQEQGVDVLTF
d_call: TRBD1
j_call: TRBJ2-6
v_call: TRBV4-1
clone_size: NA

cdr3_nt: TGCAGTGCTAGCGTACGGGGGGGGTGGAGCAATGAGCAGTTCTTC
cdr3_aa: CSASVRGGWSNEQFF
d_call: TRBD2
j_call: TRBJ2-1
v_call: TRBV20-1
clone_size: NA

cdr3_nt: TGTGCCAGTAGTCCCGGGCCCCTGGGACGAGGGCAGTACTTC
cdr3_aa: CASSPGPLGRGQYF
d_call: NA
j_call: TRBJ2-7
v_call: TRBV19
clone_size: NA

cdr3_nt: TGTGCTAGTGGGCAAACAGCGCTTTGGACGCAGTATTTT
cdr3_aa: CASGQTALWTQYF
d_call: NA
j_call: TRBJ2-3
v_call: TRBV12-5
clone_size: NA

cdr3_nt: TGTGCCAGCTCACTTCAGGGTAATCAGCCCCAGCATTTT
cdr3_aa: CASSLQGNQPQHF
d_call: NA
j_call: TRBJ1-5
v_call: TRBV18
clone_size: NA

cdr3_nt: TGTGCCAGCAGTGGAGCCGCGGGGGACGAGGGTGAAAAACTGTTTTTT
cdr3_aa: CASSGAAGDEGEKLFF
d_call: NA
j_call: TRBJ1-4
v_call: TRBV6-1
clone_size: NA

cdr3_nt: TGTGCCAGCAGCGTCGGGAGTGGCTGGGGGAGGCTCAGCACTGAAGCTTTCTTT
cdr3_aa: CASSVGSGWGRLSTEAFF
d_call: NA
j_call: TRBJ1-1
v_call: TRBV7-2
clone_size: NA

cdr3_nt: TGTGCCAGCAGTTTAGGTCCCGGTCTTCATGGTGTGGGCAATCAGCCCCAGCATTTT
cdr3_aa: CASSLGPGLHGVGNQPQHF
d_call: NA
j_call: TRBJ1-5
v_call: TRBV12-3/TRBV12-4
clone_size: NA

cdr3_nt: TGCAGTGCTAGAGACGGCAGGGCCCTATACGAGCAGTACTTC
cdr3_aa: CSARDGRALYEQYF
d_call: NA
j_call: TRBJ2-7
v_call: TRBV20-1
clone_size: few

cdr3_nt: TGTGCCTGGGGGCCCGGACAGGGTTTGCAAGATACGCAGTATTTT
cdr3_aa: CAWGPGQGLQDTQYF
d_call: TRBD1
j_call: TRBJ2-3
v_call: TRBV30
clone_size: few

cdr3_nt: TGTGCCAGCAGTTACTCAGACAGGGTCCAAAACATTCAGTACTTC
cdr3_aa: CASSYSDRVQNIQYF
d_call: TRBD1
j_call: TRBJ2-4
v_call: TRBV6-5
clone_size: NA

cdr3_nt: TGTGCCAGCCAAAGGGGCCTAGTCGGGGAGCTGTTTTTT
cdr3_aa: CASQRGLVGELFF
d_call: NA
j_call: TRBJ2-2
v_call: TRBV2
clone_size: NA

cdr3_nt: TGTGCCAGCAGCTTATTAACAGGGTGGCAAGAGACCCAGTACTTC
cdr3_aa: CASSLLTGWQETQYF
d_call: NA
j_call: TRBJ2-5
v_call: TRBV7-2
clone_size: medium-sized

cdr3_nt: TGTGCCAGCAGCTTAGACAGGGATGGGGTCGACCAGCCCCAGCATTTT
cdr3_aa: CASSLDRDGVDQPQHF
d_call: NA
j_call: TRBJ1-5
v_call: TRBV7-8
clone_size: NA